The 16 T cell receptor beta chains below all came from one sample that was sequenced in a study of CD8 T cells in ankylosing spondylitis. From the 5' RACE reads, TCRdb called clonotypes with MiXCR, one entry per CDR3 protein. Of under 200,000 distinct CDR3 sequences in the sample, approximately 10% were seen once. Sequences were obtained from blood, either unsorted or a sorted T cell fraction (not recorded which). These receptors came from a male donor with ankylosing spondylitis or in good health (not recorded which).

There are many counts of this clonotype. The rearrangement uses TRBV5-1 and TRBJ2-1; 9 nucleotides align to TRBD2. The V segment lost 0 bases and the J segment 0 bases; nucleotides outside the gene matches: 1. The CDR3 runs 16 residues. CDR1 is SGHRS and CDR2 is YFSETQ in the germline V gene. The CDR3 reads CASSLGLADSYNEQFF. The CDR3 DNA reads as TGCGCCAGCAGCTTGGGACTAGCGGACTCCTACAATGAGCAGTTCTTC. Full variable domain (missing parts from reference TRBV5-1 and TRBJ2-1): KAGVTQTPRYLIKTRGQQVTLSCSPISGHRSVSWYQQTPGQGLQFLFEYFSETQRNKGNFPGRFSGRQFSNSRSEMNVSTLELGDSALYLCASSLGLADSYNEQFFGPGTRLTVL.

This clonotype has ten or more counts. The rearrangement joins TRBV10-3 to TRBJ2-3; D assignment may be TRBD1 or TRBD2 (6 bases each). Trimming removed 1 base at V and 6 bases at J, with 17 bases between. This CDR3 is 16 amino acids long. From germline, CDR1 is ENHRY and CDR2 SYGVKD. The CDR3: CAISEFPGEELDTQYF. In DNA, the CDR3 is TGTGCCATCAGTGAGTTCCCAGGGGAGGAGCTGGATACGCAGTATTTT.

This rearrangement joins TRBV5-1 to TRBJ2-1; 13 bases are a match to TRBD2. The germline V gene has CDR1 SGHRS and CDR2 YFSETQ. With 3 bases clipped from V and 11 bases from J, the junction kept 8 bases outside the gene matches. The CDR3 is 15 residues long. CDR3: CASSSDGLAGVQQFF. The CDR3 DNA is TGCGCCAGCAGCTCTGACGGACTAGCGGGAGTCCAGCAGTTCTTC.

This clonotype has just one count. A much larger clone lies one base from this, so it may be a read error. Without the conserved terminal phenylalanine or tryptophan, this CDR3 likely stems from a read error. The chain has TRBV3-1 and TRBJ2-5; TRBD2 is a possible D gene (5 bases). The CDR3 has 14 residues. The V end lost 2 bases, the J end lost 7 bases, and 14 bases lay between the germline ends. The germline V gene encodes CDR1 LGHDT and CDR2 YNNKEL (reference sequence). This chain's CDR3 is CASSQQASAGTQYL. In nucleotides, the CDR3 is TGTGCCAGCAGCCAACAGGCCAGCGCGGGGACCCAGTACCTC.

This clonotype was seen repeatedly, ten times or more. CDR3 region: CASSLLRIPYEQYF. DNA for the CDR3: TGTGCCAGCAGTTTACTCCGGATTCCCTACGAGCAGTACTTC. The gene calls are TRBV12-3 or TRBV12-4 and TRBJ2-7; no firm D call. Trimming removed 2 bases at V and 2 bases at J, with 10 bases between. The CDR3 sequence is 14 residues long.

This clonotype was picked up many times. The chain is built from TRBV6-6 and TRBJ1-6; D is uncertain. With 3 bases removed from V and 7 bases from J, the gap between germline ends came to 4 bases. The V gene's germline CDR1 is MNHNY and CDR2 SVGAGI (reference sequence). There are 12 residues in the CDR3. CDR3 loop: CASSYQNSPLHF. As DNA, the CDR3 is TGTGCCAGCAGTTATCAAAATTCACCCCTCCACTTT.

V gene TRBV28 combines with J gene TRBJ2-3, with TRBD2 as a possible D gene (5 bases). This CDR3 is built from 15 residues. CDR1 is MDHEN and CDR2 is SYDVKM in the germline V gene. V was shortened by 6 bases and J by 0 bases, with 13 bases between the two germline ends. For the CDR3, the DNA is TGTGCCAGCAGCCCCCCTCGGGGAAGCACAGATACGCAGTATTTT. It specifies CASSPPRGSTDTQYF.

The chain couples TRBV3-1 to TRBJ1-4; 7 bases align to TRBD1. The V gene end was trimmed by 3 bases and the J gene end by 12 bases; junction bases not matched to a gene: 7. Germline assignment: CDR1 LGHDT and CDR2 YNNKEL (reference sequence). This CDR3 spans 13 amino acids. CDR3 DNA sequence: TGTGCCAGCAGCCAGGGGGACAGTGCGCAACTGTTTTTT. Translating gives CASSQGDSAQLFF.

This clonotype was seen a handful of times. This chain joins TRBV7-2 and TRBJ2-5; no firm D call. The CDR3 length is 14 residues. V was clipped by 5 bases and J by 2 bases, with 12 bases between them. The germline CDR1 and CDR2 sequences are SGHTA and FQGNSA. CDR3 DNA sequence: TGTGCCAGCAGCCTTGGAGTGGGACAAGAGACCCAGTACTTC. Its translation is CASSLGVGQETQYF.

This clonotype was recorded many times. The CDR3 DNA follows: TGTGCCAGCAGCCTTGTCGGACAGGGTCTCACCGGGGAGCTGTTTTTT. This gives the protein CASSLVGQGLTGELFF. J is TRBJ2-2 and V is TRBV9; 8 bases agree with TRBD1. V gave up 4 bases and J gave up 4 bases; unmatched junction bases: 9. Germline loops: CDR1 SGDLS, CDR2 YYNGEE. The CDR3 is 16 residues long.

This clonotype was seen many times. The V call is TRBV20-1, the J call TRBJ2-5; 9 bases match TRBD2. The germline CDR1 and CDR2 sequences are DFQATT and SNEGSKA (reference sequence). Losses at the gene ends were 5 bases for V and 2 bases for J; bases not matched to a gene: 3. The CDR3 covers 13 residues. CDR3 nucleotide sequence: TGCAGTGCTTTGACTAGCGGACAAGAGACCCAGTACTTC. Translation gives CSALTSGQETQYF.

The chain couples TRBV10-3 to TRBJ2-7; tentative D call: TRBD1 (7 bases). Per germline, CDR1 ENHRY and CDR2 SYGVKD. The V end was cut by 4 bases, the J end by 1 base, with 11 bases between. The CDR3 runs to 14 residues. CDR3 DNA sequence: TGTGCCATCAGTGCGCAGGGGGGTTCCTACGAGCAGTACTTC. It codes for CAISAQGGSYEQYF.

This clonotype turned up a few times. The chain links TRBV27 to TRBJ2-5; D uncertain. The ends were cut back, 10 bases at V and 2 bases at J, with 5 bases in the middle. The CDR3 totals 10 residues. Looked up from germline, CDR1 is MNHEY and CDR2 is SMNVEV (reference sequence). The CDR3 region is CAIAQETQYF. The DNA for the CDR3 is TGTGCCATCGCTCAAGAGACCCAGTACTTC.

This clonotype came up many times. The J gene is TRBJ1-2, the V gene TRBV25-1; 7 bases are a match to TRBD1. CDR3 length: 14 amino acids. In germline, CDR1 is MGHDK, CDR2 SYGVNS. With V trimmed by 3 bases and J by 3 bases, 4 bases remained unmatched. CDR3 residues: CASSDKGQHYGYTF. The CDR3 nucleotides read TGTGCCAGCAGTGATAAGGGACAGCACTATGGCTACACCTTC.

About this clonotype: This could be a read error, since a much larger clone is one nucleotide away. The CDR3 loop reads CASSLETGELFF. Here the CDR3 DNA reads TGTGCCAGCAGCTTAGAAACCGGGGAGCTGTTTTTT. The rearrangement joins TRBV7-9 to TRBJ2-2; D gene unclear. Trimming stripped 1 base from V and 5 bases from J, with 2 bases between. This CDR3 is built from 12 residues. The germline CDR1 and CDR2 sequences are SEHNR and FQNEAQ (reference sequence).

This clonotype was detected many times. CDR3 coding DNA: TGTGCCAGCAGTTTAGGCAGGGGGCACACTGAAGCTTTCTTT. Translated, it gives CASSLGRGHTEAFF. The chain joins TRBV27 to TRBJ1-1; 8 bases line up with TRBD1. The CDR3 is 14 amino acids. Looked up from germline, CDR1 is MNHEY and CDR2 is SMNVEV (reference sequence). After removal of 2 bases from V and 3 bases from J, the junction contained 2 bases not matched to a gene.